One and the same sample provided the 5 T cell receptor beta chains below, sequenced in a study of T cells after yellow fever vaccination. MiXCR, run by TCRdb on the 5' RACE reads, gives a single entry per CDR3 protein. This table has 50,000 to 75,000 distinct CDR3 sequences, more than 5.5% appearing once. This material consisted of CD8+ T cells sorted from PBMCs, taken on the day of the first yellow fever vaccination. These receptor sequences come from a man younger than 35 who received the YFV17D yellow fever vaccine.

This clonotype was recorded at least ten times. The chain links TRBV6-1 to TRBJ2-5, with D perhaps TRBD1 (5 bases). The CDR3 sequence is 14 residues long. V lost 6 bases, J lost 2 bases, and 13 bases lay in between. CDR1 is MNHNS, CDR2 SASEGT, per germline. The CDR3 here is CASRLNRLQETQYF. CDR3 DNA sequence: TGTGCCAGCAGACTTAACAGGTTACAAGAGACCCAGTACTTC.

The sample holds a few counts of this clonotype. The rearrangement links TRBV10-2 to TRBJ1-1, with no clear D. From germline, CDR1 is WSHSY and CDR2 SAAADI. The CDR3 length is 14 residues. V was pared by 3 bases and J by 5 bases, with 13 bases between. The CDR3 here is CASSDIPGGTEAFF. CDR3 coding DNA: TGCGCCAGCAGTGACATCCCTGGAGGGACTGAAGCTTTCTTT.

Ten or more counts support this clonotype. The chain uses TRBV29-1 and TRBJ2-7, with D perhaps TRBD1 (6 bases). The germline CDR1 and CDR2 sequences are SQVTM and ANQGSEA. V was clipped by 6 bases and J by 4 bases, with 22 bases between them. The CDR3 totals 15 residues. CDR3 bases: TGCAGCGTCGTTCCAAATAAACAGGGCTTTTACGAGCAGTACTTC. Translation: CSVVPNKQGFYEQYF.

V gene TRBV6-1 combines with J gene TRBJ2-6; D call uncertain. V was pared by 5 bases and J by 0 bases, with 2 bases between. This CDR3 spans 13 amino acids. Germline V gene lookup returns CDR1 MNHNS and CDR2 SASEGT. The CDR3 sequence is CASSSSGANVLTF. The CDR3 DNA follows: TGTGCCAGCAGTAGCTCTGGGGCCAACGTCCTGACTTTC.

This chain uses TRBV29-1 with TRBJ2-5; 7 nucleotides match TRBD1. Losses at the gene ends were 7 bases for V and 6 bases for J; bases not matched to a gene: 8. Germline lookup yields CDR1 SQVTM and CDR2 ANQGSEA. The CDR3 totals 12 residues. The CDR3 nucleotides read TGCAGCGCCCGAGGGGGCCGGAAGACCCAGTACTTC. Residues: CSARGGRKTQYF.